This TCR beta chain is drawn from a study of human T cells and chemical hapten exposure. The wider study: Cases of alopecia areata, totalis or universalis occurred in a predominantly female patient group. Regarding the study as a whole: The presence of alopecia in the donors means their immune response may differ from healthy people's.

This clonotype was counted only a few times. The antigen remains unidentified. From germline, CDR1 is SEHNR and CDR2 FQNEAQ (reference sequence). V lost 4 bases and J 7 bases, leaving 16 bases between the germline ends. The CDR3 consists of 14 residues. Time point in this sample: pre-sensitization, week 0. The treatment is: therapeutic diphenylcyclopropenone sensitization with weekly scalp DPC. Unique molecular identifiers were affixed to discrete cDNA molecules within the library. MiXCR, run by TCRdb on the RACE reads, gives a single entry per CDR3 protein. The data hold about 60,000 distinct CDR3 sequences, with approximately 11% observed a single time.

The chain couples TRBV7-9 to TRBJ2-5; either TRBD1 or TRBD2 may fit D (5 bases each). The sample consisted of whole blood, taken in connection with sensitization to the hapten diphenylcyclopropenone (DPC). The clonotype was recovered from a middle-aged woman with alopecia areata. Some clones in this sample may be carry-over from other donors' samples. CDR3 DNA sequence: TGTGCCAGCAGCTCCCGGGACCCGCAGTCGACCCAGTACTTC. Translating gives CASSSRDPQSTQYF.